This TCR beta chain comes out of a study of blood T cell repertoires in COVID-19. About the study: PBMCs, B-cell-depleted T cells, or T cells were the source of the cDNA or gDNA that made up the material.

This clone was detected once. Looked up from germline, CDR1 is LGHNA and CDR2 is YSLEER. Trimming shortened V by 0 bases and J by 4 bases, and 12 bases separated the two germline ends. The CDR3 consists of 15 residues. In the original analysis: Reference gene primer amplification gave estimated nucleated cell counts. Sequencing was performed with immunoSEQ multiplex PCR; in TCRdb, only in-frame clones are kept and a portion is missing. V and J calls and clone size are as listed in that table; D and trimming were resolved from the DNA. Counted here are roughly 180,000 clones, less than 85% occurring once; the ten biggest clones make up 8% to 8.5%.

Sequencing was done on a sample of peripheral blood. This rearrangement joins TRBV4-3 to TRBJ1-2, with D perhaps TRBD1 (5 bases). The TCR was taken from a woman aged 60-70 years with COVID-19, enrolled during active disease. The CDR3 is CASSQDTGTGYGYTF. Written as DNA, the CDR3 is TGCGCCAGCAGCCAAGATACAGGTACTGGCTATGGCTACACCTTC.